Following are 26 T cell receptor beta chains from one sample sequenced in a study of blood T cell repertoires in COVID-19. Measured with immunoSEQ multiplex PCR; TCRdb has only the in-frame clones, and not every one. The table records some 200,000 clones, around 80% of them present only once. The specimen sequenced was peripheral blood. The receptors come from a man in his thirties or forties with active or convalescent COVID-19.

The CDR3 region is CASSLYGGGGSYEQYF. CDR3 DNA sequence: TGTGCCAGCAGCTTATACGGGGGAGGAGGCTCCTACGAGCAGTACTTC. J is TRBJ2-7 and V is TRBV7-2; possibly TRBD2 for D (6 bases). The CDR3 sequence is 16 residues long. The V gene's germline CDR1 is SGHTA and CDR2 FQGNSA. Trimming stripped 2 bases from V and 0 bases from J, with 14 bases between.

This chain links TRBV7-9 with TRBJ2-3; D is undetermined. From germline, CDR1 is SEHNR and CDR2 FQNEAQ (reference sequence). The V gene lost 5 bases and the J gene lost 0 bases, with 3 bases spanning the gap. The CDR3 loop spans 12 amino acids. The CDR3 region is CASSQSTDTQYF. The CDR3 nucleotides are TGTGCCAGCAGCCAAAGCACAGATACGCAGTATTTT. The variable domain in full, with the rest retrieved from reference TRBV7-9 and TRBJ2-3, is DTGVSQNPRHKITKRGQNVTFRCDPISEHNRLYWYRQTLGQGPEFLTYFQNEAQLEKSRLLSDRFSAERPKGSFSTLEIQRTEQGDSAMYLCASSQSTDTQYFGPGTRLTVL.

The chain employs TRBV7-2 and TRBJ2-7, with TRBD2 identical over 8 bases. After removal of 5 bases from V and 0 bases from J, the junction contained 9 bases not matched to a gene. The CDR3 has 16 amino acids. Germline-derived CDR1 and CDR2 are SGHTA and FQGNSA. In DNA form, the CDR3 reads TGTGCCAGCAGCCCCAACCCCAGCGGGAGCTCCTACGAGCAGTACTTC. It specifies CASSPNPSGSSYEQYF. The variable domain in full, completed from reference TRBV7-2 and TRBJ2-7, reads GAGVSQSPSNKVTEKGKDVELRCDPISGHTALYWYRQSLGQGLEFLIYFQGNSAPDKSGLPSDRFSAERTGGSVSTLTIQRTQQEDSAVYLCASSPNPSGSSYEQYFGPGTRLTVT.

V usage is TRBV24-1 and J usage is TRBJ2-7; 12 bases are shared with TRBD1. V shed 9 bases, J shed 5 bases, and the junction held 4 bases outside the gene matches. This CDR3 region has 13 residues. Germline V lookup: CDR1 KGHDR, CDR2 SFDVKD. Written as DNA, the CDR3 is TGTGCCACCTCGGGACAGGGGGCCCACGAGCAGTACTTC. Translating it yields CATSGQGAHEQYF.

The table lists this clone with a count of one. The rearrangement links TRBV6-4 to TRBJ2-3, with 12 bases fitting TRBD2. The ends lost 2 bases at V and 0 bases at J; junction bases unmatched: 0. Per germline, CDR1 MRHNA and CDR2 SNTAGT. This CDR3 comprises 16 residues. The CDR3 reads CASSDGTSGSTDTQYF. In DNA form, the CDR3 reads TGTGCCAGCAGTGACGGGACTAGCGGGAGCACAGATACGCAGTATTTT.

V is TRBV18 and J is TRBJ2-7; 7 positions match TRBD2. The J segment lost 1 base and the V segment lost 3 bases, leaving 6 bases of the junction unmatched. Per the germline V gene, CDR1 is KGHSH and CDR2 is LQKENI. This CDR3 has 15 amino acids. The CDR3, as DNA: TGTGCCAGCTCACCCTCGGGGGGTAGGTCCTACGAGCAGTACTTC. Its protein is CASSPSGGRSYEQYF.

The chain recombines TRBV15 with TRBJ2-7; D might be TRBD1 (5 bases). CDR1 and CDR2 from the germline V gene are LNHNV and YYDKDF (reference sequence). V was pared by 0 bases and J by 4 bases, with 16 bases between. This CDR3 has 16 residues. The CDR3 reads CATSRDIGAVAYEQYV. The CDR3 bases are TGTGCCACCAGCAGAGATATAGGGGCCGTGGCTTACGAGCAGTACGTC.

The V call is TRBV19, the J call TRBJ2-5; the match to TRBD1 covers 9 bases. Germline values: CDR1 LNHDA, CDR2 SQIVND (reference sequence). The CDR3 sequence is 18 residues long. V trimming: 3 bases; J trimming: 1 base; junction bases outside the gene matches: 12. CDR3 protein: CASSIYGPGQGPQETQYF. In nucleotides, the CDR3 is TGTGCCAGTAGTATCTACGGGCCGGGACAGGGCCCCCAAGAGACCCAGTACTTC.

This chain joins TRBV10-1 and TRBJ1-2; TRBD1 aligns across 9 bases. With 0 bases clipped from V and 5 bases from J, the junction kept 16 bases outside the gene matches. The germline V gene has CDR1 WNHNN and CDR2 SYGVQD (reference sequence). The CDR3 has 19 amino acids. The CDR3 DNA sequence: TGCGCCAGCAGTGAGTCTGTCGACCCCCGGGGACAGGGATTTTATGGCTACACCTTC. As protein: CASSESVDPRGQGFYGYTF.

About this clone: Mismatch with germline at one junction end may stem from a read error. V is TRBV27 and J is TRBJ2-1, with D unresolved. Germline lookup yields CDR1 MNHEY and CDR2 SMNVEV (reference sequence). The CDR3 totals 13 residues. The CDR3 DNA reads as TGTGCCAGCAGTCTATCCCACTACAATGAGCAGTTCTTC. This sequence encodes CASSLSHYNEQFF.

V is TRBV9 and J is TRBJ2-1; 9 positions match TRBD1. The germline gives CDR1 SGDLS, CDR2 YYNGEE. J lost 7 bases, V lost 0 bases, and 5 bases had no gene match. The CDR3 consists of 15 residues. CDR3 sequence (DNA): TGTGCCAGCAGCGTAGCTGGACAGGGGACGAATGAGCAGTTCTTC. This gives the protein CASSVAGQGTNEQFF.

The genes are TRBV5-4 and TRBJ1-2; 8 nucleotides align to TRBD1. Germline V gene data show CDR1 as SGHNT and CDR2 as YYREEE (reference sequence). The CDR3 extends over 14 amino acids. The J segment lost 2 bases and the V segment lost 4 bases, leaving 4 bases of the junction unmatched. The CDR3 DNA follows: TGTGCCAGCAGCCGAAACAGGGGGAACTATGGCTACACCTTC. It is translated as CASSRNRGNYGYTF.

The chain couples TRBV3-1 (or the pseudogene TRBV3-2) to TRBJ2-1; 9 bases fit TRBD2. Germline V lookup: CDR1 LGHDT, CDR2 YNNKEL (reference sequence). With V trimmed by 3 bases and J by 13 bases, 1 base remained unmatched. The CDR3 has 11 residues. The CDR3 loop is CASSHSGGQFF. DNA of the CDR3: TGTGCCAGCAGCCATAGCGGGGGTCAGTTCTTC.

The genes are TRBV12-3 or TRBV12-4 and TRBJ1-1; TRBD1 matches 8 bases. The J segment lost 4 bases and the V segment lost 3 bases, leaving 1 base of the junction unmatched. This CDR3 has 13 residues. CDR3 DNA: TGTGCCAGCAGTTTGGACAGGGCCACTGAAGCTTTCTTT. It encodes CASSLDRATEAFF.

The V and J genes are TRBV7-9 and TRBJ2-1; 11 bases are shared with TRBD2. CDR3 length: 15 amino acids. The V gene's germline CDR1 is SEHNR and CDR2 FQNEAQ (reference sequence). The trim removed 3 bases at V and 8 bases at J, leaving 6 bases unmatched. CDR3 sequence: CASSFSSGRSDEQFF. The DNA for the CDR3 is TGTGCCAGCAGCTTCTCTAGCGGGAGGTCGGATGAGCAGTTCTTC.

The chain recombines TRBV28 with TRBJ2-7; tentatively, D is TRBD2 (7 bases). Deletions cut 4 bases from V and 5 bases from J, with 18 bases between. CDR3 size: 15 residues. Germline CDR1 reads MDHEN; CDR2 reads SYDVKM. CDR3 sequence (DNA): TGTGCCAGCAGTTGGGAGGGGGATTCTAACGACGAGCAGTACTTC. Amino acid sequence: CASSWEGDSNDEQYF.

This chain joins TRBV5-4 and TRBJ2-1; 13 nucleotides match TRBD2. Germline CDR1 is SGHNT and CDR2 is YYREEE (reference sequence). This CDR3 is 14 amino acids long. Trimming removed 3 bases from V and 9 bases from J; junction bases left unmatched: 3. The CDR3 spells CASSSGLAGAEQFF. The CDR3 DNA is TGTGCCAGCAGCTCCGGACTAGCGGGAGCTGAGCAGTTCTTC.

V is TRBV7-8 and J is TRBJ1-4; 7 nucleotides align to TRBD1. CDR1 SGHVS and CDR2 FQNEAQ come from the germline V gene. This CDR3 has 15 residues. V shed 2 bases and J 5 bases; nucleotides not matched to a gene: 5. The CDR3 protein is CASSLSAGGNEKLFF. Written as DNA, the CDR3 is TGTGCCAGCAGCTTATCGGCAGGGGGAAATGAAAAACTGTTTTTT.

In DNA, the CDR3 is TGTGCCAGCAGCTTAGCGGCTAGCGGCTTTTCCTACGAGCAGTACTTC. Its translation is CASSLAASGFSYEQYF. The V gene is TRBV7-2, the J gene TRBJ2-7, with 7 bases matching TRBD2. CDR1 is SGHTA, CDR2 FQGNSA, per germline. Trimming took 0 bases from V and 1 from J; bases not matched to a gene: 6. The CDR3 runs to 16 residues.

This sequence joins TRBV5-1 and TRBJ1-2; 8 positions match TRBD1. This CDR3 region has 14 residues. Trimming removed 1 base from V and 6 bases from J; junction bases left unmatched: 5. Germline V lookup: CDR1 SGHRS, CDR2 YFSETQ. The CDR3 DNA is TGCGCCAGCAGCTTGCGGCAGGGGGCAGATGGCTACACCTTC. Protein sequence: CASSLRQGADGYTF.

The chain joins TRBV7-2 to TRBJ2-1, with TRBD2 matching 7 bases. The CDR3 is made up of 15 amino acids. Looked up from germline, CDR1 is SGHTA and CDR2 is FQGNSA. Trimming at V came to 2 bases and at J to 4 bases, leaving 5 bases not matched to a gene. The CDR3 DNA sequence: TGTGCCAGCAGCTTAACTAGCGACCAATACAATGAGCAGTTCTTC. Translating it yields CASSLTSDQYNEQFF.

The CDR3 DNA reads TGTGCCAGCTCACCACCGACGGGGTGGGCTGAAGCTTTCTTT. This sequence encodes CASSPPTGWAEAFF. J is TRBJ1-1 and V is TRBV18, with D unresolved. CDR1 KGHSH and CDR2 LQKENI come from the germline V gene. The CDR3 contains 14 residues. Deletions cut 0 bases from V and 6 bases from J, with 11 bases between. The entire variable domain, with the rest obtained from reference TRBV18 and TRBJ1-1, is as follows: NAGVMQNPRHLVRRRGQEARLRCSPMKGHSHVYWYRQLPEEGLKFMVYLQKENIIDESGMPKERFSAEFPKEGPSILRIQQVVRGDSAAYFCASSPPTGWAEAFFGQGTRLTVV.

This clone was found a few times. The CDR3 coding sequence is TGCGCCAGCAGCCAGAGAACCGTGGAGACCCAGTACTTC. Translated: CASSQRTVETQYF. This chain links TRBV4-1 with TRBJ2-5; D gene ambiguous. This CDR3 comprises 13 residues. The ends were cut back, 3 bases at V and 5 bases at J, with 10 bases in the middle. Germline loops: CDR1 MGHRA, CDR2 YSYEKL.

This clone was observed a handful of times. The rearrangement uses TRBV11-2 and TRBJ2-5; 7 bases fit TRBD1. J was trimmed by 2 bases and V by 2 bases; bases with no gene match: 8. CDR1 is SGHAT, CDR2 FQNNGV, per germline. This CDR3 is built from 16 residues. CDR3 protein: CASSLTMTGQQETQYF. CDR3 bases: TGTGCCAGCAGCTTAACAATGACAGGGCAGCAAGAGACCCAGTACTTC.

This clone came up a few times. This chain joins TRBV6-6 and TRBJ1-2, with D hard to call. The CDR3 loop spans 18 amino acids. Germline V CDR1 and CDR2: MNHNY, SVGAGI (reference sequence). The V and J ends lost 5 bases and 4 bases respectively, with 26 bases between them. The CDR3 DNA follows: TGTGCCAGCAGTCCCCTGGTGTCGACCCGGAGTCGGGGCTATGGCTACACCTTC. As protein: CASSPLVSTRSRGYGYTF.

This chain joins TRBV7-6 and TRBJ2-1; TRBD2 is a possible D gene (6 bases). This CDR3 is 16 amino acids long. Trimming stripped 0 bases from V and 2 bases from J, with 11 bases between. The germline CDR1 and CDR2 sequences are SGHVS and FNYEAQ. CDR3 DNA: TGTGCCAGCAGCTTAGCGCGGAGGGAGACCTACAATGAGCAGTTCTTC. Residues: CASSLARRETYNEQFF.